A single sample is the source of the 31 T cell receptor beta chains below, sequenced in a study of T-cell reconstitution after alpha-beta-depleted transplantation in children. Unique molecular identifiers were used to barcode this TCRbeta library. TCRdb called the PCR reads again in MiXCR, with one record for every CDR3 protein. Of about 400,000 distinct CDR3 sequences listed, about 20% are singletons. The input for sequencing was PBMCs from the stem cell graft donor, taken from the stem cell graft. The source of these receptors is a human donor who donated a stem cell graft to a child with acute myeloid leukemia.

This clonotype was seen more than once but under ten times. The chain combines TRBV20-1 with TRBJ2-1; 9 positions match TRBD2. V was clipped by 3 bases and J by 11 bases; unmatched bases: 17. CDR1 DFQATT and CDR2 SNEGSKA come from the germline V gene (reference sequence). This CDR3 comprises 16 residues. Here the CDR3 reads CSARDLSGGRGRQQFF. The DNA of the CDR3 is TGCAGTGCTAGGGATCTTAGCGGGGGTCGGGGCCGACAGCAGTTCTTC.

This clonotype was detected many times. V usage is TRBV7-2 and J usage is TRBJ2-1; 12 bases fit TRBD2. CDR1 SGHTA and CDR2 FQGNSA come from the germline V gene. Trimming took 5 bases from V and 7 from J; bases not matched to a gene: 6. CDR3 length: 15 amino acids. The CDR3 protein is CASSPTSGRTNEQFF. CDR3 DNA sequence: TGTGCCAGCAGCCCTACTAGCGGGAGGACGAATGAGCAGTTCTTC.

The chain uses TRBV12-5 and TRBJ2-3; D call uncertain. The V gene lost 6 bases and the J gene lost 4 bases, with 11 bases spanning the gap. This CDR3 has 13 amino acids. Germline V gene sequence: CDR1 LGHNT, CDR2 FRNRAP. CDR3 loop: CASGLSGSDTQYF. CDR3 nucleotides: TGTGCTAGTGGATTGTCCGGCTCAGATACGCAGTATTTT.

This clonotype was recorded at least ten times. The chain links TRBV20-1 to TRBJ1-1, with 8 bases fitting TRBD1. In germline, CDR1 is DFQATT, CDR2 SNEGSKA (reference sequence). Trimming removed 5 bases from V and 12 bases from J; junction bases left unmatched: 14. The CDR3 is 13 residues long. The CDR3 spells CSASPQGAVHPFF. The CDR3 DNA reads TGCAGTGCTTCGCCCCAGGGGGCGGTCCACCCTTTCTTT.

This clonotype was counted a few times. The J gene is TRBJ2-1, the V gene TRBV12-3 or TRBV12-4, with TRBD2 matching over 14 bases. V shed 4 bases, J shed 6 bases, and the junction held 5 bases outside the gene matches. CDR3 length: 16 residues. CDR3 coding DNA: TGTGCCAGCAGTTCGGGACTAGCGGGAGAACTCAATGAGCAGTTCTTC. Protein product: CASSSGLAGELNEQFF.

This chain links TRBV24-1 with TRBJ2-1; weak D call: TRBD1 (5 bases). In germline, CDR1 is KGHDR, CDR2 SFDVKD. The V and J ends lost 9 bases and 8 bases respectively, with 16 bases between them. CDR3 length: 13 amino acids. The CDR3 DNA reads TGTGCCACCTGTCCGTCAGGGATAGATGAGCAGTTCTTC. It is translated as CATCPSGIDEQFF.

CDR3 coding DNA: TGTGCCATCAGGGGCGGGACCTACGAGCAGTACTTC. Translated, it gives CAIRGGTYEQYF. J is TRBJ2-7 and V is TRBV10-3; possible D gene TRBD2, 6 bases. Per the germline V gene, CDR1 is ENHRY and CDR2 is SYGVKD. This CDR3 comprises 12 residues. The V gene lost 6 bases and the J gene lost 2 bases, with 8 bases spanning the gap.

V usage is TRBV12-3 or TRBV12-4 and J usage is TRBJ2-5; D tentatively fits TRBD1 or TRBD2 (5 bases each). This CDR3 spans 14 amino acids. V was clipped by 5 bases and J by 3 bases, with 13 bases between them. CDR3 amino acids: CASSLGDRKETQYF. CDR3 DNA: TGTGCCAGCAGTCTTGGGGACCGAAAAGAGACCCAGTACTTC.

A few counts support this clonotype. The V call is TRBV21-1, the J call TRBJ2-1. TRBV21-1 represents a pseudogene. The CDR3 is 13 residues long. CDR3 DNA sequence: TGTGCCAGCAGCAAAGCCACACACCATGAGCAGTTCTTC. Residues: CASSKATHHEQFF.

This clonotype was found many times. The rearrangement links TRBV29-1 to TRBJ2-2, with 8 bases aligning to TRBD1. Germline V lookup: CDR1 SQVTM, CDR2 ANQGSEA. V dropped 6 bases and J dropped 7; count of bases not matched to a gene: 13. The CDR3 is 15 amino acids. In nucleotides, the CDR3 is TGCAGCGTCCTCTTAGGACAGGGAACGGGCGGGGAGCTGTTTTTT. This sequence encodes CSVLLGQGTGGELFF.

This clonotype has more than one count but fewer than ten. The chain has TRBV29-1 and TRBJ2-7, with 8 positions matching TRBD1. The ends lost 4 bases at V and 2 bases at J; junction bases unmatched: 4. The germline V gene encodes CDR1 SQVTM and CDR2 ANQGSEA. The CDR3 sequence is 13 residues long. The CDR3 DNA reads TGCAGCGTTGGGACAGGGTCAACCTACGAGCAGTACTTC. Its protein is CSVGTGSTYEQYF.

This clonotype was recorded at least ten times. This chain joins TRBV12-3 or TRBV12-4 and TRBJ2-3; D unclear. The CDR3 covers 14 residues. Trimming stripped 3 bases from V and 3 bases from J, with 10 bases between. CDR3 sequence: CASSLNHGTDTQYF. CDR3 DNA: TGTGCCAGCAGTTTGAACCACGGGACAGATACGCAGTATTTT.

This clonotype turned up a few times. This chain joins TRBV12-3 or TRBV12-4 and TRBJ2-3; TRBD2 matches 12 bases. After removal of 6 bases from V and 5 bases from J, the junction contained 9 bases not matched to a gene. This CDR3 has 16 residues. In nucleotides, the CDR3 is TGTGCCAGCAGGCAGCTAGCGGGAGGGCCAGGAGATACGCAGTATTTT. This codes for CASRQLAGGPGDTQYF.

This clonotype was detected many times. The gene calls are TRBV29-1 and TRBJ2-7; D is perhaps TRBD2 (5 bases). The germline V and J ends were trimmed by 4 bases and 3 bases, with 13 bases remaining between them. The CDR3 is 13 residues long. Germline assignment: CDR1 SQVTM and CDR2 ANQGSEA. The CDR3 region has the DNA TGCAGCGTTGCCACCGGGGAAGTCTACGAGCAGTACTTC. Protein sequence: CSVATGEVYEQYF.

V usage is TRBV12-3 or TRBV12-4 and J usage is TRBJ2-5; 10 nucleotides match TRBD2. CDR3 size: 16 residues. The trim removed 5 bases at V and 4 bases at J, leaving 10 bases unmatched. CDR3 region: CASSQTRLAGSETQYF. The CDR3, as DNA: TGTGCCAGCAGTCAAACCCGACTAGCGGGTTCAGAGACCCAGTACTTC.

This clonotype was detected only a few times. The rearrangement links TRBV12-3 or TRBV12-4 to TRBJ2-5; 8 bases align to TRBD1. The CDR3 totals 14 residues. Trimming removed 6 bases from V and 2 bases from J; junction bases left unmatched: 5. The CDR3 spells CASRQGAGQETQYF. As DNA, the CDR3 is TGTGCCAGCAGGCAGGGGGCAGGACAAGAGACCCAGTACTTC.

The genes are TRBV3-1 and TRBJ2-7; D gene ambiguous. The CDR3 consists of 13 residues. Trimming cost V 5 bases and J 7 bases, with 15 bases left between them. The germline V gene has CDR1 LGHDT and CDR2 YNNKEL (reference sequence). CDR3 nucleotides: TGTGCCAGCAGCTTAGGCTGGGATAAGGAGCAGTACTTC. Its protein is CASSLGWDKEQYF.

This clonotype came up once. CDR3 loop: CASSQARGRETQYF. The CDR3 DNA reads as TGCGCCAGCAGCCAAGCCAGGGGGCGAGAGACCCAGTACTTC. V usage is TRBV4-3 and J usage is TRBJ2-5; 8 positions match TRBD1. The CDR3 consists of 14 residues. Losses at the gene ends were 1 base for V and 4 bases for J; bases not matched to a gene: 2. Germline CDR1 LGHNA, CDR2 YSLEER.

This clonotype came up a few times. This chain joins TRBV12-3 or TRBV12-4 and TRBJ2-1; 9 bases line up with TRBD2. The CDR3 is 15 residues long. The J segment lost 10 bases and the V segment lost 7 bases, leaving 14 bases of the junction unmatched. CDR3 sequence (DNA): TGTGCCAGCATCTCTACCGGGACTAGCTTAGGGGAGCAGTTCTTC. It yields the protein CASISTGTSLGEQFF.

This clonotype showed up just a few times. The chain employs TRBV12-3 or TRBV12-4 and TRBJ2-1; TRBD2 is a possible D gene (5 bases). V shed 6 bases and J shed 0 bases, with 12 bases lying between them. CDR3 length: 15 residues. The CDR3 DNA reads TGTGCCAGCAGCCCATACGGGGACTCCTACAATGAGCAGTTCTTC. Its protein is CASSPYGDSYNEQFF.

This clonotype was found a few times. The gene calls are TRBV11-2 and TRBJ2-1, with D possibly being TRBD2 (5 bases). V lost 0 bases and J lost 0, with 12 bases in between. The germline gives CDR1 SGHAT, CDR2 FQNNGV. The CDR3 runs to 17 residues. The CDR3 here is CASSLEPGFSSYNEQFF. The CDR3 DNA is TGTGCCAGCAGCTTAGAGCCGGGATTTAGCTCCTACAATGAGCAGTTCTTC.

In its sample, this clonotype was seen a few times. The chain couples TRBV6-1 to TRBJ2-1, with TRBD2 matching over 16 bases. The germline CDR1 and CDR2 sequences are MNHNS and SASEGT. This CDR3 has 15 amino acids. With 6 bases clipped from V and 5 bases from J, the junction kept 1 base outside the gene matches. The CDR3 coding sequence is TGTGCCAGCAGGGGACTAGCGGGAGGGCACAATGAGCAGTTCTTC. It codes for CASRGLAGGHNEQFF.

This clonotype was recorded a few times. The V gene is TRBV12-3 or TRBV12-4, the J gene TRBJ2-7; TRBD2 matches 14 bases. The length of the CDR3 is 15 residues. The J segment lost 2 bases and the V segment lost 6 bases, leaving 3 bases of the junction unmatched. CDR3 nucleotides: TGTGCCAGCAGACGGGGACTAGCGGGGGCCTACGAGCAGTACTTC. It yields the protein CASRRGLAGAYEQYF.

The V gene is TRBV20-1, the J gene TRBJ2-7, with D perhaps matching TRBD1 or TRBD2 (5 bases each). The CDR3 totals 17 residues. CDR1 DFQATT and CDR2 SNEGSKA come from the germline V gene (reference sequence). V dropped 0 bases and J dropped 2 bases, with 20 bases sitting between them. The CDR3 is CSARDARGGSPTYEQYF. The CDR3 DNA follows: TGCAGTGCTAGAGATGCGAGGGGTGGGAGCCCAACCTACGAGCAGTACTTC.

The rearrangement uses TRBV18 and TRBJ1-5; a weak D match, TRBD1 (6 bases). The germline CDR1 and CDR2 sequences are KGHSH and LQKENI. The CDR3 is 17 residues long. Trimming removed 6 bases from V and 3 bases from J, with 21 bases in between. The CDR3 protein is CASSSGQGALSNQPQHF. The CDR3 bases are TGTGCCAGCTCGTCGGGACAAGGAGCTTTATCCAATCAGCCCCAGCATTTT.

This clonotype was found a few times. This chain links TRBV12-3 or TRBV12-4 with TRBJ2-1, with TRBD1 matching 8 bases. The CDR3 extends over 15 amino acids. V lost 5 bases, J lost 9 bases, and 12 bases stayed unmatched. The CDR3 spells CASSISRGRYPEQFF. The CDR3, as DNA: TGTGCCAGCAGTATTTCCAGGGGGCGATATCCTGAGCAGTTCTTC.

This chain connects TRBV5-5 to TRBJ1-1; D unresolved. The length of the CDR3 is 13 residues. CDR1 SGHKS and CDR2 YYEKEE come from the germline V gene (reference sequence). V lost 0 bases to trimming and J lost 3 bases, with 6 bases between them. The CDR3 sequence: CASSLAHYTEAFF. The CDR3 DNA is TGTGCCAGCAGCTTGGCTCACTACACTGAAGCTTTCTTT. Full variable domain (remainder filled in from reference TRBV5-5 and TRBJ1-1): DAGVTQSPTHLIKTRGQQVTLRCSPISGHKSVSWYQQVLGQGPQFIFQYYEKEERGRGNFPDRFSARQFPNYSSELNVNALLLGDSALYLCASSLAHYTEAFFGQGTRLTVV.

This chain connects TRBV12-3 or TRBV12-4 to TRBJ2-7; weak D call: TRBD1 (5 bases). The ends were cut back, 8 bases at V and 5 bases at J, with 16 bases in the middle. CDR3 length: 13 residues. CDR3 sequence (DNA): TGTGCCAGCCGAAGGTCTGGGGCTCACGAGCAGTACTTC. This gives the protein CASRRSGAHEQYF.

This clonotype was seen once. The V gene is TRBV2, the J gene TRBJ1-1; no firm D call. Germline V gene lookup returns CDR1 SNHLY and CDR2 FYNNEI. This CDR3 has 8 amino acids. Trimming shortened V by 8 bases and J by 10 bases, and 5 bases separated the two germline ends. The CDR3 DNA reads as TGTGCCAGCGGAAGAGCTTTCTTT. This gives the protein CASGRAFF.

This clonotype has ten or more counts. V usage is TRBV5-1 and J usage is TRBJ2-7; 9 bases agree with TRBD1. CDR3 length equals 12 residues. Unmatched junction bases numbered 2, after V lost 5 bases and J lost 5 bases. Per germline, CDR1 SGHRS and CDR2 YFSETQ. This CDR3 is CASSWTGDEQYF. The CDR3 DNA reads as TGCGCCAGCAGTTGGACAGGGGACGAGCAGTACTTC.

The chain recombines TRBV10-3 with TRBJ2-7; 7 bases line up with TRBD1. Germline lookup yields CDR1 ENHRY and CDR2 SYGVKD. The trim removed 6 bases at V and 2 bases at J, leaving 7 bases unmatched. The CDR3 spans 14 residues. The CDR3 nucleotides are TGTGCCATCAGCCCGGGACAGAGCACCTACGAGCAGTACTTC. Protein product: CAISPGQSTYEQYF.